Following are 23 T cell receptor beta chains from one sample sequenced in a study of PD-L1 blockade in urothelial cancer. The time point is: pretreatment peripheral blood. The repertoire was sequenced with immunoSEQ multiplex PCR; TCRdb's copy has only in-frame clones and lacks some. The profile shows approximately 52,000 clones, approximately 85% of them singletons. Material: PBMCs, obtained around atezolizumab (anti-PD-L1) treatment. The receptor source for this set is a man aged 65 to 85 with urothelial cancer.

The chain is built from TRBV6-5 and TRBJ1-6; tentative D call: TRBD1 (5 bases). V was shortened by 2 bases and J by 7 bases, with 12 bases between the two germline ends. The CDR3 spans 15 residues. Germline loops: CDR1 MNHEY, CDR2 SVGAGI. The CDR3 here is CASSYARGGNSPLHF. The CDR3 DNA reads TGTGCCAGCAGTTACGCAAGGGGAGGCAATTCACCCCTCCACTTT.

The chain has TRBV7-9 and TRBJ2-1; TRBD2 might be the D (5 bases). Trimming removed 2 bases at V and 7 bases at J, with 15 bases between. The CDR3 is 15 amino acids. Germline V gives CDR1 SEHNR, CDR2 FQNEAQ (reference sequence). CDR3 coding DNA: TGTGCCAGCAGCTTAATAGGACTCCAAAATAATGAGCAGTTCTTC. Translating gives CASSLIGLQNNEQFF.

This chain joins TRBV5-1 and TRBJ1-3; D is uncertain. This CDR3 contains 14 residues. Germline V gene sequence: CDR1 SGHRS, CDR2 YFSETQ. Trimming cost V 4 bases and J 0 bases, with 8 bases left between them. DNA for the CDR3: TGCGCCAGCAGCCTGGGGAGCTCTGGAAACACCATATATTTT. This sequence encodes CASSLGSSGNTIYF.

This chain connects TRBV5-5 to TRBJ2-7; 8 positions match TRBD2. The CDR3 runs to 16 residues. Germline V CDR1 and CDR2: SGHKS, YYEKEE (reference sequence). V gave up 4 bases and J gave up 1 base; unmatched junction bases: 10. The CDR3 bases are TGTGCCAGCAGCCGGGGGGGGAGGTTTGCATCCTACGAGCAGTACTTC. It translates to CASSRGGRFASYEQYF.

The CDR3 DNA sequence: TGCGCCAGCAGCCCTGGGGGAGGGCCGCACACCGGGGAGCTGTTTTTT. Translation gives CASSPGGGPHTGELFF. The chain recombines TRBV4-1 with TRBJ2-2, with TRBD2 matching over 7 bases. V lost 4 bases to trimming and J lost 3 bases; unmatched junction nucleotides: 8. The CDR3 contains 16 residues. Per the germline V gene, CDR1 is MGHRA and CDR2 is YSYEKL.

The chain uses TRBV2 and TRBJ2-1; 11 nucleotides match TRBD2. J lost 9 bases, V lost 9 bases, and 13 bases had no gene match. In germline, CDR1 is SNHLY, CDR2 FYNNEI. The CDR3 totals 15 residues. CDR3 coding DNA: TGTGCCAGTGCTGCCTTGACTAGCGGGATAGGTGAGCAGTTCTTC. Amino acid sequence: CASAALTSGIGEQFF. The full variable domain, rest sourced from reference TRBV2 and TRBJ2-1, is EPEVTQTPSHQVTQMGQEVILRCVPISNHLYFYWYRQILGQKVEFLVSFYNNEISEKSEIFDDQFSVERPDGSNFTLKIRSTKLEDSAMYFCASAALTSGIGEQFFGPGTRLTVL.

The chain uses TRBV5-6 and TRBJ1-4, with a tentative D call TRBD1 (5 bases). This CDR3 region has 17 residues. The germline V gene has CDR1 SGHDT and CDR2 YYEEEE. V was cut by 2 bases and J by 8 bases, with 22 bases left in between. CDR3 sequence: CASSFGSIAVGGEKLFF. CDR3 in DNA: TGTGCCAGCAGCTTTGGAAGCATTGCGGTGGGGGGAGAAAAACTGTTTTTT.

V gene TRBV4-1 combines with J gene TRBJ2-6, with D maybe TRBD1 (5 bases). The CDR3 length is 18 residues. CDR1 and CDR2 (germline): MGHRA, YSYEKL. Trimming removed 0 bases at V and 4 bases at J, with 16 bases between. The CDR3 region has the DNA TGCGCCAGCAGCCAAGAGGAAGGGGCTGCCAGAGGGGCCAACGTCCTGACTTTC. Translation gives CASSQEEGAARGANVLTF.

The sample holds many counts of this clone. The chain has TRBV7-9 and TRBJ1-2; no reliable D call. Germline CDR1 and CDR2: SEHNR and FQNEAQ (reference sequence). Trimming left V 1 base short and J 4 bases short, with 10 bases between. The CDR3 is 14 amino acids. The CDR3, as DNA: TGTGCCAGCAGCTTAGAGAGACACCCCTATGGCTACACCTTC. Its protein is CASSLERHPYGYTF.

The V gene is TRBV5-1, the J gene TRBJ2-5, with 8 bases that match TRBD1. Germline CDR1 SGHRS, CDR2 YFSETQ. V lost 4 bases, J lost 1 base, and 3 bases stayed unmatched. The CDR3 has 14 residues. Here the CDR3 DNA reads TGCGCCAGCAGCGAAGGACAGGGCCAAGAGACCCAGTACTTC. Translated, it gives CASSEGQGQETQYF.

This sequence joins TRBV2 and TRBJ2-7; 8 nucleotides match TRBD1. The CDR3 loop spans 13 amino acids. V lost 5 bases and J lost 3; bases outside the gene matches: 3. The germline CDR1 and CDR2 sequences are SNHLY and FYNNEI. The CDR3 coding sequence is TGTGCCAGCAGTATCGGACAGGGCTACGAGCAGTACTTC. Its translation: CASSIGQGYEQYF.

The chain links TRBV18 to TRBJ2-3; 7 bases map to TRBD1. The trim removed 2 bases at V and 14 bases at J, leaving 16 bases unmatched. Germline CDR1 reads KGHSH; CDR2 reads LQKENI. The CDR3 is 15 residues long. This chain's CDR3 is CASSPRQGEDRYAYF. DNA of the CDR3: TGTGCCAGCTCACCAAGACAGGGTGAGGACAGATACGCGTATTTT.

The gene calls are TRBV2 and TRBJ1-1; possibly TRBD1 for D (5 bases). V was cut by 3 bases and J by 0 bases, with 8 bases left in between. The germline CDR1 and CDR2 sequences are SNHLY and FYNNEI. This CDR3 is 14 amino acids long. CDR3 DNA: TGTGCCAGCAGTGATTACAGGATGAACACTGAAGCTTTCTTT. Translated: CASSDYRMNTEAFF. The full variable domain, completed using reference TRBV2 and TRBJ1-1, is EPEVTQTPSHQVTQMGQEVILRCVPISNHLYFYWYRQILGQKVEFLVSFYNNEISEKSEIFDDQFSVERPDGSNFTLKIRSTKLEDSAMYFCASSDYRMNTEAFFGQGTRLTVV.

The chain carries TRBV6-1 and TRBJ1-2; a possible D gene is TRBD1 (5 bases). Germline V gives CDR1 MNHNS, CDR2 SASEGT. The germline V and J ends were trimmed by 10 bases and 4 bases, with 19 bases remaining between them. The CDR3 spans 14 residues. The CDR3 nucleotides read TGTGCCACAACGCAGGGAGGGGAAGGCTATGGCTACACCTTC. Protein: CATTQGGEGYGYTF.

The J gene is TRBJ2-6, the V gene TRBV12-5, with 12 bases fitting TRBD2. V dropped 5 bases and J dropped 0; count of bases not matched to a gene: 8. Germline CDR1 LGHNT, CDR2 FRNRAP. CDR3 length: 19 residues. Written as DNA, the CDR3 is TGTGCTAGTGGTCTCCTTAGACTAGCGGGAGACTCTGGGGCCAACGTCCTGACTTTC. It is translated as CASGLLRLAGDSGANVLTF.

The rearrangement uses TRBV9 and TRBJ2-2; D is perhaps TRBD2 (6 bases). This CDR3 comprises 16 residues. Germline CDR1 is SGDLS and CDR2 is YYNGEE. Trimming took off 5 bases at V and 1 base at J, with 15 bases between the two ends. The CDR3 loop is CASSALAGMNTGELFF. CDR3 nucleotides: TGTGCCAGCAGTGCTTTGGCGGGGATGAACACCGGGGAGCTGTTTTTT. The whole variable domain, filled in from reference TRBV9 and TRBJ2-2, reads DSGVTQTPKHLITATGQRVTLRCSPRSGDLSVYWYQQSLDQGLQFLIQYYNGEERAKGNILERFSAQQFPDLHSELNLSSLELGDSALYFCASSALAGMNTGELFFGEGSRLTVL.

The V and J genes are TRBV5-1 and TRBJ2-1; weak D call: TRBD2 (5 bases). Germline V gene lookup returns CDR1 SGHRS and CDR2 YFSETQ. The CDR3 covers 14 residues. Trimming removed 0 bases at V and 5 bases at J, with 9 bases between. Here the CDR3 reads CASSLGEADNEQFF. Written as DNA, the CDR3 is TGCGCCAGCAGCTTGGGTGAAGCGGACAATGAGCAGTTCTTC.

The chain is built from TRBV7-9 and TRBJ1-4, with D uncertain. This CDR3 has 15 residues. CDR1 and CDR2 from the germline V gene are SEHNR and FQNEAQ (reference sequence). The V gene lost 1 base and the J gene lost 7 bases, with 13 bases spanning the gap. The CDR3 sequence: CASSLGRRRGEKLFF. As DNA, the CDR3 is TGTGCCAGCAGCTTAGGTCGGAGGAGAGGTGAAAAACTGTTTTTT. Using reference TRBV7-9 and TRBJ1-4 for the parts outside the CDR3, the full variable domain is DTGVSQNPRHKITKRGQNVTFRCDPISEHNRLYWYRQTLGQGPEFLTYFQNEAQLEKSRLLSDRFSAERPKGSFSTLEIQRTEQGDSAMYLCASSLGRRRGEKLFFGSGTQLSVL.

The rearrangement links TRBV25-1 to TRBJ2-2; D uncertain. The CDR3 sequence is 12 residues long. Germline V lookup: CDR1 MGHDK, CDR2 SYGVNS. The V and J ends lost 6 bases and 2 bases respectively, with 4 bases between them. CDR3 sequence (DNA): TGTGCCAGCAGGGCTAACACCGGGGAGCTGTTTTTT. Translating gives CASRANTGELFF.

The chain recombines TRBV28 with TRBJ2-3, with 15 positions matching TRBD2. CDR3 length equals 14 residues. The germline gives CDR1 MDHEN, CDR2 SYDVKM. The junction had 3 bases not matched to a gene; V was cut back by 10 bases and J by 4 bases. CDR3 in DNA: TGTGCCACCCGGACTAGCGGGAGGGCAGATACGCAGTATTTT. Encoded protein: CATRTSGRADTQYF.

A word on this clone: One end of the junction varies from germline; a read error may be responsible. V usage is TRBV5-1 and J usage is TRBJ2-7; D perhaps matches TRBD1 (6 bases). The CDR3 is made up of 13 amino acids. The germline gives CDR1 SGHRS, CDR2 YFSETQ. CDR3 DNA: TGCGCCAGCAGCATCGAACCACAGGGTAGGGGTAACTTC. It encodes CASSIEPQGRGNF.

The chain joins TRBV25-1 to TRBJ1-5; D is unresolved. The CDR3 covers 11 residues. V dropped 10 bases and J dropped 5 bases, with 9 bases sitting between them. Per germline, CDR1 MGHDK and CDR2 SYGVNS. DNA of the CDR3: TGTGCCACCCTGCCGGATCAGCCCCAGCATTTT. It translates to CATLPDQPQHF.

The chain combines TRBV6-4 with TRBJ1-5; maybe TRBD1 (5 bases). The CDR3 contains 12 residues. V was pared by 8 bases and J by 6 bases, with 11 bases between. The germline CDR1 and CDR2 sequences are MRHNA and SNTAGT. CDR3 region: CASHKGLQPQHF. For the CDR3, the DNA is TGTGCCAGCCATAAGGGGCTTCAGCCCCAGCATTTT.